Given below is one T cell receptor beta chain in context. A junction end diverges from the germline sequence, so it may reflect a read error. Sample-barcoded 5' priming and a J-beta primer mix drove a second PCR of 7 to 11 cycles. A single record per CDR3 protein comes from TCRdb applying MiXCR to the 5' RACE reads. The sample carries 1.4 million to 1.5 million distinct CDR3 sequences, approximately 38% recorded once. The germline V gene has CDR1 SQVTM and CDR2 ANQGSEA. CDR3 length equals 12 residues. This sample was taken from a study of blood T cells in healthy people across ages. The TCR originated in a woman under 30 in good health. Material: blood. This chain joins TRBV29-1 and TRBJ2-5; 7 bases align to TRBD2. The CDR3 region has the DNA TGCGGCGTTTCTAGCGGCCAAGAGACCCAGTACTTC. It specifies CGVSSGQETQYF.